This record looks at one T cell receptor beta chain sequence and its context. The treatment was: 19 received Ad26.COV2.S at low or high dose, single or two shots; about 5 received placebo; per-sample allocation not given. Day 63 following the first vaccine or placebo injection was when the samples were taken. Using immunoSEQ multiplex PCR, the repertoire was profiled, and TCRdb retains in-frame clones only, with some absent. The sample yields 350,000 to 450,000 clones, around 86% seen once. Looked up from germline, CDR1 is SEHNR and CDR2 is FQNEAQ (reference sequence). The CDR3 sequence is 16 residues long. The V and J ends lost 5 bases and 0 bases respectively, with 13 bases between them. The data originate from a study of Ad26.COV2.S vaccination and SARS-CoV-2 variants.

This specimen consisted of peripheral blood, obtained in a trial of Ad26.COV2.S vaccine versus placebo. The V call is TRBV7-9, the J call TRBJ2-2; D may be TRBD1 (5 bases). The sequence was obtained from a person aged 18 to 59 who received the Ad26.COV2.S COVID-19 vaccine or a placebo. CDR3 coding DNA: TGTGCCAGCAGCCCGGACAAGAAAGCGAACACCGGGGAGCTGTTTTTT. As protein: CASSPDKKANTGELFF.